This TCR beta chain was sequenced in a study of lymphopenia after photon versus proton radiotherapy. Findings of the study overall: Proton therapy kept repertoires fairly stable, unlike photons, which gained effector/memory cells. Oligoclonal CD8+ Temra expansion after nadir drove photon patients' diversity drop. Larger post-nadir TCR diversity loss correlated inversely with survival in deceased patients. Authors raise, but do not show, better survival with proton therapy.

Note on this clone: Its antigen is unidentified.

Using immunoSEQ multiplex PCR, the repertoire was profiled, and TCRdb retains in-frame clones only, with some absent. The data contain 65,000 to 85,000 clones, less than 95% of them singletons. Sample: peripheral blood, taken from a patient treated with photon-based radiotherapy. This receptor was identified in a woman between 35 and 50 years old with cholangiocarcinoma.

The CDR3 here is CASSYSSQAMRAFF. The DNA of the CDR3 is TGTGCCAGCAGTTACTCGAGTCAGGCAATGAGGGCTTTCTTT. The chain links TRBV6-5 to TRBJ1-1; D not certain. There are 14 residues in the CDR3. Germline CDR1 reads MNHEY; CDR2 reads SVGAGI. Deletions cut 0 bases from V and 11 bases from J, with 16 bases between.